The next 19 T cell receptor beta chains were all read from a single sample in a study of T cell responses to AZD1222 COVID-19 vaccine. The data were produced by immunoSEQ multiplex PCR, yet TCRdb's version contains in-frame clones alone and is incomplete. This table holds approximately 79,000 clones, 65% to 90% found once. Sequencing was performed on peripheral blood, taken on day 0 of AZD1222 vaccination. The receptors here all came from an adult in good health.

CDR3 in DNA: TGCGCCAGCAGCCTGCTCCTAGCGGGGCAGAATGAGCAGTTCTTC. Translation: CASSLLLAGQNEQFF. The chain joins TRBV5-1 to TRBJ2-1; 9 nucleotides match TRBD2. CDR3 length: 15 residues. The germline CDR1 and CDR2 sequences are SGHRS and YFSETQ. The junction had 9 bases not matched to a gene; V was cut back by 4 bases and J by 7 bases.

In this sample, this clone turned up once. The chain uses TRBV19 and TRBJ2-2; 13 positions match TRBD2. CDR1 and CDR2 (germline): LNHDA, SQIVND (reference sequence). The CDR3 is made up of 17 amino acids. Unmatched junction bases numbered 7, after V lost 4 bases and J lost 5 bases. Here the CDR3 reads CASSTGLAGLWTGELFF. The CDR3 bases are TGTGCCAGTAGTACGGGACTAGCGGGGTTATGGACCGGGGAGCTGTTTTTT.

The chain joins TRBV6-5 to TRBJ2-3; D tentatively reads TRBD1 or TRBD2 (5 bases each). The CDR3 runs to 13 residues. Germline values: CDR1 MNHEY, CDR2 SVGAGI. V lost 7 bases and J 1 base, leaving 9 bases between the germline ends. Here the CDR3 reads CASMGERTDTQYF. The CDR3 nucleotides read TGTGCCAGCATGGGGGAGCGCACAGATACGCAGTATTTT.

The chain combines TRBV7-2 with TRBJ2-1; D possibly corresponds to TRBD1 (5 bases). V lost 4 bases to trimming and J lost 7 bases, with 8 bases between them. The germline gives CDR1 SGHTA, CDR2 FQGNSA. The CDR3 contains 12 residues. As DNA, the CDR3 is TGTGCCAGCAGCTCGCACAGGAATGAGCAGTTCTTC. Amino acids: CASSSHRNEQFF.

The chain uses TRBV10-3 and TRBJ2-7, with TRBD2 identical over 14 bases. Germline V gives CDR1 ENHRY, CDR2 SYGVKD. There are 14 residues in the CDR3. J gave up 6 bases and V 10 bases, and 8 bases lay outside the gene matches. CDR3 region: CASTTSGRAGEQYF. In nucleotides, the CDR3 is TGTGCCAGTACGACTAGCGGGAGGGCCGGCGAGCAGTACTTC.

The genes are TRBV9 and TRBJ2-1, with 10 bases fitting TRBD1. V trimming: 4 bases; J trimming: 3 bases; junction bases outside the gene matches: 7. Germline loops: CDR1 SGDLS, CDR2 YYNGEE. This CDR3 comprises 16 residues. CDR3 sequence reads: CASSSRQGADYNEQFF. CDR3 nucleotides: TGTGCCAGCAGCTCCCGACAGGGGGCCGACTACAATGAGCAGTTCTTC.

The table lists this clone with a count of one. The chain uses TRBV6-5 and TRBJ2-7, with 7 nucleotides matching TRBD1. This CDR3 contains 13 residues. J lost 3 bases, V lost 5 bases, and 4 bases had no gene match. Germline V CDR1 and CDR2: MNHEY, SVGAGI. CDR3 bases: TGTGCCAGCAGTCTGCGACAGGGCTACGAGCAGTACTTC. It yields the protein CASSLRQGYEQYF.

V gene TRBV3-1 (or the pseudogene TRBV3-2) combines with J gene TRBJ2-3, with D hard to call. This CDR3 comprises 12 residues. V lost 4 bases to trimming and J lost 5 bases, with 7 bases between them. Per the germline V gene, CDR1 is LGHDT and CDR2 is YNNKEL (reference sequence). CDR3 loop: CASSLSIDTQYF. DNA of the CDR3: TGTGCCAGCAGCCTCTCGATAGATACGCAGTATTTT.

This chain joins TRBV11-3 and TRBJ2-3; D perhaps matches TRBD2 (5 bases). Looked up from germline, CDR1 is SGHNT and CDR2 is YENEEA. Trimming cost V 5 bases and J 6 bases, with 18 bases left between them. The CDR3 loop spans 15 amino acids. CDR3 in DNA: TGTGCCAGCAGCGCGGGTAATAGTGAGTGGGATACGCAGTATTTT. Protein product: CASSAGNSEWDTQYF.

This chain links TRBV7-9 with TRBJ2-7; 8 bases match TRBD2. This CDR3 is built from 14 residues. CDR1 is SEHNR and CDR2 is FQNEAQ in the germline V gene (reference sequence). J lost 3 bases, V lost 3 bases, and 4 bases had no gene match. CDR3 DNA sequence: TGTGCCAGCAGCTTTACTAGCGGTTTCTACGAGCAGTACTTC. Its protein product is CASSFTSGFYEQYF.

This chain links TRBV7-9 with TRBJ1-2; no definite D call. The CDR3 spans 13 residues. Trimming removed 1 base from V and 0 bases from J, with 3 bases in between. CDR1 SEHNR and CDR2 FQNEAQ come from the germline V gene (reference sequence). The CDR3 is CASSLDANYGYTF. In DNA form, the CDR3 reads TGTGCCAGCAGCTTAGACGCTAACTATGGCTACACCTTC.

The CDR3 loop is CASRAAGSDGYTF. The CDR3, as DNA: TGTGCCAGCAGGGCAGCAGGGAGCGATGGCTACACCTTC. The J gene is TRBJ1-2, the V gene TRBV7-9; D is possibly TRBD1 (5 bases). The CDR3 contains 13 residues. Between the trimmed V and J ends, which lost 6 bases and 6 bases, there was a span of 14 bases. Germline V gives CDR1 SEHNR, CDR2 FQNEAQ (reference sequence).

As DNA, the CDR3 is TGTGCCAGCAGCAGTACGACGGGGGACAGGTCATTCTACGAGCAGTACTTC. Its translation is CASSSTTGDRSFYEQYF. V and J are TRBV5-6 and TRBJ2-7; 8 bases agree with TRBD1. V lost 4 bases to trimming and J lost 3 bases; unmatched junction nucleotides: 15. Germline V gives CDR1 SGHDT, CDR2 YYEEEE. The CDR3 spans 17 residues.

This clone was recorded once. V and J are TRBV11-3 and TRBJ2-1; 7 bases are shared with TRBD1. With V trimmed by 2 bases and J by 9 bases, 7 bases remained unmatched. Germline V lookup: CDR1 SGHNT, CDR2 YENEEA. The CDR3 contains 14 residues. The CDR3 DNA follows: TGTGCCAGCAGCTTAAATCAGGGGGTGGGTGAGCAGTTCTTC. The encoded protein is CASSLNQGVGEQFF. The variable domain in full, with the rest retrieved from reference TRBV11-3 and TRBJ2-1, is EAGVVQSPRYKIIEKKQPVAFWCNPISGHNTLYWYLQNLGQGPELLIRYENEEAVDDSQLPKDRFSAERLKGVDSTLKIQPAELGDSAVYLCASSLNQGVGEQFFGPGTRLTVL.

The rearrangement uses TRBV7-9 and TRBJ1-2; possibly TRBD1 for D (5 bases). V was clipped by 6 bases and J by 4 bases, with 12 bases between them. CDR1 is SEHNR, CDR2 FQNEAQ, per germline (reference sequence). The CDR3 covers 13 residues. The CDR3 here is CASSSDSPYGYTF. CDR3 sequence (DNA): TGTGCCAGCAGTTCAGACAGCCCCTATGGCTACACCTTC.

The chain links TRBV5-1 to TRBJ2-5, with 7 positions matching TRBD2. The length of the CDR3 is 15 residues. J lost 2 bases, V lost 0 bases, and 4 bases had no gene match. Germline values: CDR1 SGHRS, CDR2 YFSETQ. The CDR3 coding sequence is TGCGCCAGCAGCTTGGGGCTAGCGGTACAAGAGACCCAGTACTTC. Translation gives CASSLGLAVQETQYF.

This rearrangement joins TRBV10-2 to TRBJ2-1; tentative D call: TRBD2 (5 bases). Trimming shortened V by 8 bases and J by 6 bases, and 14 bases separated the two germline ends. The CDR3 totals 13 residues. Per the germline V gene, CDR1 is WSHSY and CDR2 is SAAADI. CDR3 DNA sequence: TGCGCCAGCTTTACTACTAGTCCCAATGAGCAGTTCTTC. This gives the protein CASFTTSPNEQFF.

This chain uses TRBV7-9 with TRBJ2-7, with D possibly being TRBD2 (5 bases). Germline loops: CDR1 SEHNR, CDR2 FQNEAQ (reference sequence). Trimming took 3 bases from V and 2 from J, leaving 11 bases between them. The CDR3 is made up of 14 amino acids. The CDR3, as DNA: TGTGCCAGCAGCTTCAGAGGGAACCCCTACGAGCAGTACTTC. Protein sequence: CASSFRGNPYEQYF.

This chain links TRBV6-2 or TRBV6-3 with TRBJ2-1, with 7 bases identical to TRBD2. This CDR3 contains 17 residues. Germline V lookup: CDR1 MNHEY, CDR2 SVGEGT. V shed 0 bases, J shed 8 bases, and the junction held 13 bases outside the gene matches. CDR3 amino acids: CASSYSILGGPRDEQFF. The DNA of the CDR3 is TGTGCCAGCAGTTACTCGATCTTGGGAGGGCCGCGGGATGAGCAGTTCTTC.